The 20 T cell receptor beta chains in this list originate from one sample, sequenced in a study of regulatory T cells in long-lasting Graves disease. CDR3-region Arm-PCR and iRepertoire HTBI primers produced the TCR beta libraries. One entry per CDR3 protein results from TCRdb running MiXCR on the multiplex PCR reads. The sample carries over 500,000 distinct CDR3 sequences, roughly 15% recorded once. Time point given: newly diagnosed GD, antithyroid drugs for less than 3 months. The authors made the TCR library using RNA they extracted from PBMCs. These data were also filed under a second study, of T cells in Graves' hyperthyroidism and ophthalmopathy.

The sequencing used peripheral blood mononuclear cells (PBMCs), collected at new diagnosis, from a patient treated with antithyroid drugs. These receptor sequences come from a woman aged 25 to 45 with Graves disease.

Many counts were recorded for this clonotype. The rearrangement links TRBV20-1 to TRBJ1-5; TRBD1 might be the D (5 bases). Germline loops: CDR1 DFQATT, CDR2 SNEGSKA (reference sequence). V gave up 5 bases and J gave up 6 bases, with 11 bases separating them. The CDR3 has 12 residues. CDR3 protein: CSASDSFQPQHF. The CDR3 DNA reads TGCAGTGCTTCCGACAGTTTTCAGCCCCAGCATTTT.

CDR3 loop: CASSPPSRGNTEAFF. The CDR3 nucleotides are TGTGCCAGCTCACCACCGAGTAGGGGGAACACTGAAGCTTTCTTT. V is TRBV18 and J is TRBJ1-1; TRBD1 is a possible D gene (5 bases). V was pared by 0 bases and J by 1 base, with 9 bases between. The germline CDR1 and CDR2 sequences are KGHSH and LQKENI. The CDR3 loop spans 15 amino acids.

This clonotype was counted a few times. A junction boundary mismatches the germline segment, possibly from a read error. The CDR3 nucleotides read TGTGCCAGCTACGACACGACCGCCTCTGGGGCCAACGTCTTGACTTTC. Protein product: CASYDTTASGANVLTF. V usage is TRBV19 and J usage is TRBJ2-6, with a tentative D call TRBD1 (5 bases). The V gene's germline CDR1 is LNHDA and CDR2 SQIVND (reference sequence). This CDR3 contains 16 residues.

This clonotype was detected many times. CDR3 sequence: CASSSTLLGQGEQYF. The CDR3 bases are TGTGCCAGCAGCTCGACCCTCCTGGGACAGGGCGAGCAGTACTTC. The chain has TRBV7-8 and TRBJ2-7, with TRBD1 matching 9 bases. Germline V gives CDR1 SGHVS, CDR2 FQNEAQ. The CDR3 extends over 15 amino acids. V lost 4 bases and J lost 6; bases outside the gene matches: 10.

This clonotype was counted only a few times. The V call is TRBV9, the J call TRBJ1-1; 7 nucleotides match TRBD1. Per germline, CDR1 SGDLS and CDR2 YYNGEE. CDR3 length: 17 residues. With V trimmed by 0 bases and J by 0 bases, 8 bases remained unmatched. The CDR3: CASSVAPRTGLNTEAFF. For the CDR3, the DNA is TGTGCCAGCAGCGTAGCGCCCCGGACAGGATTGAACACTGAAGCTTTCTTT.

This clonotype occurred many times. The chain combines TRBV28 with TRBJ1-1; no definite D call. In germline, CDR1 is MDHEN, CDR2 SYDVKM. The CDR3 spans 14 residues. V lost 3 bases, J lost 7 bases, and 15 bases lay in between. This CDR3 reads CASSLFYPAGEAFF. CDR3 DNA: TGTGCCAGCAGTTTGTTTTACCCAGCGGGTGAAGCTTTCTTT.

The table lists this clonotype with many counts. The chain carries TRBV28 and TRBJ2-7; a weak D match, TRBD2 (7 bases). Germline V gene lookup returns CDR1 MDHEN and CDR2 SYDVKM. The ends were cut back, 3 bases at V and 9 bases at J, with 18 bases in the middle. The length of the CDR3 is 14 residues. The CDR3 region has the DNA TGTGCCAGCAGTTTCTACAGGGACTACCCCGGGCAGTACTTC. It codes for CASSFYRDYPGQYF.

There are a few counts of this clonotype. V is TRBV20-1 and J is TRBJ2-7, with unresolved D. V was trimmed by 4 bases and J by 4 bases, leaving 14 bases between them. The CDR3 runs 13 residues. Germline CDR1 DFQATT, CDR2 SNEGSKA (reference sequence). The CDR3 DNA sequence: TGCAGTGCTATAGACCTCCTAGGGTACGAGCAGTACTTC. Translated: CSAIDLLGYEQYF.

This clonotype came up many times. The rearrangement uses TRBV28 and TRBJ1-1, with a possible D match to TRBD1 (6 bases). This CDR3 comprises 15 residues. From germline, CDR1 is MDHEN and CDR2 SYDVKM. V shed 3 bases and J shed 1 base, with 12 bases lying between them. CDR3 loop: CASSFPGAGNTEAFF. In DNA form, the CDR3 reads TGTGCCAGCAGTTTCCCAGGGGCCGGGAACACTGAAGCTTTCTTT. The complete variable domain, with remaining parts taken from reference TRBV28 and TRBJ1-1, reads DVKVTQSSRYLVKRTGEKVFLECVQDMDHENMFWYRQDPGLGLRLIYFSYDVKMKEKGDIPEGYSVSREKKERFSLILESASTNQTSMYLCASSFPGAGNTEAFFGQGTRLTVV.

This clonotype has just a few counts. The rearrangement joins TRBV7-2 to TRBJ2-2, with D possibly TRBD1 on 5 matching bases. Germline V gives CDR1 SGHTA, CDR2 FQGNSA. This CDR3 is built from 15 residues. The V end lost 2 bases, the J end lost 7 bases, and 14 bases lay between the germline ends. CDR3 sequence reads: CASSLHGRASGELFF. Here the CDR3 DNA reads TGTGCCAGCAGCTTACATGGCAGGGCGAGCGGGGAGCTGTTTTTT. The variable domain in full, completed from reference TRBV7-2 and TRBJ2-2, reads GAGVSQSPSNKVTEKGKDVELRCDPISGHTALYWYRQSLGQGLEFLIYFQGNSAPDKSGLPSDRFSAERTGGSVSTLTIQRTQQEDSAVYLCASSLHGRASGELFFGEGSRLTVL.

This clonotype has ten or more counts. V usage is TRBV2 and J usage is TRBJ1-2; no firm D call. Germline CDR1 is SNHLY and CDR2 is FYNNEI. This CDR3 has 14 residues. Deletions cut 4 bases from V and 4 bases from J, with 13 bases between. CDR3 amino acids: CASSVLTAFYGYTF. The CDR3 DNA reads TGTGCCAGCAGTGTACTCACCGCATTCTATGGCTACACCTTC.

About this clonotype itself: A junction boundary mismatches the germline segment, possibly from a read error. In DNA, the CDR3 is TGCGCCGGCAGCTTGGAGTCCGCAGCCTACGAGCAGTACTTC. Translating it yields CAGSLESAAYEQYF. The chain links TRBV5-1 to TRBJ2-7; no reliable D call. This CDR3 comprises 14 residues. Germline CDR1 SGHRS, CDR2 YFSETQ.

The genes are TRBV19 and TRBJ2-7; either TRBD1 or TRBD2 may supply D (5 bases each). The germline V and J ends were trimmed by 8 bases and 5 bases, with 13 bases remaining between them. The CDR3 length is 12 residues. Germline loops: CDR1 LNHDA, CDR2 SQIVND (reference sequence). CDR3 in amino acids: CASGKRGDEQYF. The DNA of the CDR3 is TGTGCCAGTGGGAAAAGGGGAGACGAGCAGTACTTC.

This clonotype has only a few counts. The J gene is TRBJ2-1, the V gene TRBV19; no reliable D call. The germline V and J ends were trimmed by 4 bases and 8 bases, with 6 bases remaining between them. This CDR3 is 11 amino acids long. The germline CDR1 and CDR2 sequences are LNHDA and SQIVND (reference sequence). CDR3 nucleotides: TGTGCCAGTAGTAATGTGGATGAGCAGTTCTTC. This translates into CASSNVDEQFF.

The chain employs TRBV5-1 and TRBJ2-2, with D unclear. Germline-derived CDR1 and CDR2 are SGHRS and YFSETQ. Trimming shortened V by 1 base and J by 6 bases, and 7 bases separated the two germline ends. The CDR3 has 13 amino acids. CDR3 amino acids: CASSLSVSGELFF. The CDR3 DNA sequence: TGCGCCAGCAGCTTGTCGGTTTCCGGGGAGCTGTTTTTT. Drawing the rest from reference TRBV5-1 and TRBJ2-2, the complete variable domain is KAGVTQTPRYLIKTRGQQVTLSCSPISGHRSVSWYQQTPGQGLQFLFEYFSETQRNKGNFPGRFSGRQFSNSRSEMNVSTLELGDSALYLCASSLSVSGELFFGEGSRLTVL.

This clonotype was counted ten times or more. This rearrangement joins TRBV3-1 to TRBJ1-1, with 8 bases fitting TRBD1. The CDR3 length is 17 residues. Germline V lookup: CDR1 LGHDT, CDR2 YNNKEL (reference sequence). The ends lost 0 bases at V and 7 bases at J; junction bases unmatched: 13. The CDR3 spells CASSQDNRNRGKVEAFF. For the CDR3, the DNA is TGTGCCAGCAGCCAAGATAACAGGAACAGGGGGAAGGTTGAAGCTTTCTTT.

Notes on this clonotype: This may be a read error: a much more frequent sequence differs by one nucleotide. The J gene is TRBJ1-1, the V gene TRBV18, with D perhaps TRBD1 (6 bases). From germline, CDR1 is KGHSH and CDR2 LQKENI. V shed 4 bases and J shed 4 bases, with 16 bases lying between them. CDR3 length: 15 amino acids. The CDR3 DNA is TGTGCCAGCTCACGTGTTACAGGGAAGGGCACTGAAGCTTTCTTT. The encoded protein is CASSRVTGKGTEAFF.

This clonotype was found many times. The CDR3: CASSFSSYNEQFF. For the CDR3, the DNA is TGTGCCAGCAGCTTTAGCTCCTACAATGAGCAGTTCTTC. The chain recombines TRBV27 with TRBJ2-1, with D unclear. Trimming removed 6 bases from V and 0 bases from J, with 6 bases in between. The CDR3 is 13 amino acids. Germline lookup yields CDR1 MNHEY and CDR2 SMNVEV (reference sequence).

CDR3 coding DNA: TGCAGTGCTAGAGATCAGGAGGGGACCACTAACTATGGCTACACCTTC. Translating gives CSARDQEGTTNYGYTF. This chain links TRBV20-1 with TRBJ1-2; tentatively, D is TRBD1 (5 bases). The CDR3 sequence is 16 residues long. From germline, CDR1 is DFQATT and CDR2 SNEGSKA (reference sequence). Trimming removed 0 bases at V and 0 bases at J, with 14 bases between.

The chain carries TRBV28 and TRBJ2-7; TRBD1 aligns across 10 bases. The CDR3 has 15 amino acids. The V segment lost 6 bases and the J segment 2 bases; nucleotides outside the gene matches: 7. CDR1 and CDR2 from the germline V gene are MDHEN and SYDVKM. The DNA for the CDR3 is TGTGCCAGCAGCCAGGCCGGGACAGGGGCCTACGAGCAGTACGTC. Translated, it gives CASSQAGTGAYEQYV.